The source of this T cell receptor (beta chain) is a study of T cells in tumors and immune-related adverse events. TCRdb's table, derived via immunoSEQ multiplex PCR, lists solely in-frame clones and lacks some. The repertoire consists of some 10,000 clones, with 92% occurring once and the leading ten covering roughly 1.5%. This receptor was identified in a female donor with metastatic renal cell carcinoma. Sequencing used lymph node tissue, obtained from a patient treated with anti-PD-1 therapy.

The CDR3 nucleotides read TGTGCCAGCAGCTGGGGACTAGACAATGAGCAGTTCTTC. It is translated as CASSWGLDNEQFF. The V call is TRBV11-3, the J call TRBJ2-1; the match to TRBD2 covers 8 bases. The CDR3 has 13 residues. The ends lost 4 bases at V and 5 bases at J; junction bases unmatched: 1. Germline V gene lookup returns CDR1 SGHNT and CDR2 YENEEA.